This record looks at one T cell receptor beta chain sequence and its context. The sample is drawn from a study of blood T cell repertoires in COVID-19. CDR3 length: 16 amino acids. In germline, CDR1 is SGHAT, CDR2 FQDESV (reference sequence). V was trimmed by 2 bases and J by 0 bases, leaving 10 bases between them. Profiling relied on immunoSEQ multiplex PCR, and the TCRdb table lists in-frame clones only, not all of them. The repertoire holds a few hundred thousand clones, with 80% to 90% as singletons. The sequenced sample was peripheral blood. The receptor was isolated from a man aged 30 to 45 who had recovered from COVID-19. This chain uses TRBV11-1 with TRBJ2-2; D might be TRBD2 (6 bases). The CDR3 here is CASSLWAGTNTGELFF. The CDR3 nucleotides are TGTGCCAGCAGCTTATGGGCGGGGACGAACACCGGGGAGCTGTTTTTT. Complete variable domain (other parts from reference TRBV11-1 and TRBJ2-2): EAEVAQSPRYKITEKSQAVAFWCDPISGHATLYWYRQILGQGPELLVQFQDESVVDDSQLPKDRFSAERLKGVDSTLKIQPAELGDSAMYLCASSLWAGTNTGELFFGEGSRLTVL.